The rows below give T cell receptor beta chains drawn from one sample of a study of T cells after posttransplantation cyclophosphamide. Sequencing used immunoSEQ multiplex PCR; TCRdb keeps in-frame clones, though not all of them. The data show tens of thousands of clones, around 80% seen once. Material: CD4+ T cells sorted from blood, obtained around 2,000 days after a stem cell transplant with posttransplant cyclophosphamide. These receptors were obtained from a female patient in her forties who received an allogeneic stem cell transplant from a related donor, was CMV-positive, and had no GVHD. These T cells may partly come from the graft donor. Both conserved end residues are part of each CDR3. Fields, in order: V gene, D gene, clone size, J gene, CDR3 protein, CDR3 DNA. D genes are given only for firm matches. The size entry is marked missing in some rows and otherwise reads once, few, many or a size class.

TRBV2	TRBD1	once	TRBJ1-5	CASSGQDRRFGGNQPQHF	TGTGCCAGCAGCGGACAGGACAGACGTTTCGGGGGCAATCAGCCCCAGCATTTT
TRBV28	.	.	TRBJ2-3	CASSAAEVGDTQYF	TGTGCCAGCAGCGCCGCGGAGGTGGGGGATACGCAGTATTTT
TRBV29-1	.	.	TRBJ1-2	CSVEDFTGMDYGYTF	TGCAGCGTTGAAGATTTTACAGGGATGGACTATGGCTACACCTTC
TRBV19	TRBD2	.	TRBJ2-3	CASSSWRGVTDTQYF	TGTGCCAGTAGTAGTTGGCGGGGGGTCACAGATACGCAGTATTTT
TRBV5-8	.	.	TRBJ1-2	CASSFKPPGYYGYTF	TGTGCCAGCAGCTTCAAGCCGCCGGGTTACTATGGCTACACCTTC
TRBV27	.	once	TRBJ2-7	CASSLRTDFYEQYF	TGTGCCAGCAGTTTAAGGACAGATTTCTACGAGCAGTACTTC
TRBV29-1	TRBD1	.	TRBJ2-5	CSVEGQGQETQYF	TGCAGCGTCGAAGGACAGGGGCAAGAGACCCAGTACTTC
TRBV29-1	TRBD2	.	TRBJ2-7	CSVAGGAYYEQYF	TGCAGCGTGGCGGGAGGAGCTTACTACGAGCAGTACTTC
TRBV18	TRBD2	.	TRBJ2-1	CASSPGLAGGWRTYNEQFF	TGTGCCAGCTCACCAGGACTAGCGGGGGGTTGGCGGACCTACAATGAGCAGTTCTTC
TRBV19	.	.	TRBJ2-7	CASSMRGLSYEQYF	TGTGCCAGTAGTATGCGCGGGCTCTCCTACGAGCAGTACTTC
TRBV6-6	.	.	TRBJ2-2	CASSFPLRDTGELFF	TGTGCCAGCAGCTTCCCCCTGCGAGACACCGGGGAGCTGTTTTTT
TRBV10-3	TRBD2	few	TRBJ2-3	CATGTRSSTDTQYF	TGTGCCACCGGGACTAGATCTAGCACAGATACGCAGTATTTT
TRBV18	.	.	TRBJ2-7	CASSPVVTRGQYF	TGTGCCAGCTCACCCGTGGTCACACGGGGGCAGTACTTC
TRBV15	.	.	TRBJ2-7	CATSRDSTYEQYF	TGTGCCACCAGCAGGGACAGTACCTACGAGCAGTACTTC
TRBV27	.	.	TRBJ2-3	CASSLNGVADTQYF	TGTGCCAGCAGTTTAAACGGGGTGGCAGATACGCAGTATTTT
TRBV28	.	.	TRBJ2-7	CASSNPGLSSREQYF	TGTGCCAGCAGTAACCCGGGACTCTCATCTCGGGAGCAGTACTTC
TRBV5-4	TRBD1	.	TRBJ1-2	CASSFSGGIYGYTF	TGTGCCAGCAGCTTTTCAGGGGGAATCTATGGCTACACCTTC
TRBV19	.	.	TRBJ1-6	CASSRQSGDSPLHF	TGTGCCAGTAGTAGACAAAGCGGGGATTCACCCCTCCACTTT